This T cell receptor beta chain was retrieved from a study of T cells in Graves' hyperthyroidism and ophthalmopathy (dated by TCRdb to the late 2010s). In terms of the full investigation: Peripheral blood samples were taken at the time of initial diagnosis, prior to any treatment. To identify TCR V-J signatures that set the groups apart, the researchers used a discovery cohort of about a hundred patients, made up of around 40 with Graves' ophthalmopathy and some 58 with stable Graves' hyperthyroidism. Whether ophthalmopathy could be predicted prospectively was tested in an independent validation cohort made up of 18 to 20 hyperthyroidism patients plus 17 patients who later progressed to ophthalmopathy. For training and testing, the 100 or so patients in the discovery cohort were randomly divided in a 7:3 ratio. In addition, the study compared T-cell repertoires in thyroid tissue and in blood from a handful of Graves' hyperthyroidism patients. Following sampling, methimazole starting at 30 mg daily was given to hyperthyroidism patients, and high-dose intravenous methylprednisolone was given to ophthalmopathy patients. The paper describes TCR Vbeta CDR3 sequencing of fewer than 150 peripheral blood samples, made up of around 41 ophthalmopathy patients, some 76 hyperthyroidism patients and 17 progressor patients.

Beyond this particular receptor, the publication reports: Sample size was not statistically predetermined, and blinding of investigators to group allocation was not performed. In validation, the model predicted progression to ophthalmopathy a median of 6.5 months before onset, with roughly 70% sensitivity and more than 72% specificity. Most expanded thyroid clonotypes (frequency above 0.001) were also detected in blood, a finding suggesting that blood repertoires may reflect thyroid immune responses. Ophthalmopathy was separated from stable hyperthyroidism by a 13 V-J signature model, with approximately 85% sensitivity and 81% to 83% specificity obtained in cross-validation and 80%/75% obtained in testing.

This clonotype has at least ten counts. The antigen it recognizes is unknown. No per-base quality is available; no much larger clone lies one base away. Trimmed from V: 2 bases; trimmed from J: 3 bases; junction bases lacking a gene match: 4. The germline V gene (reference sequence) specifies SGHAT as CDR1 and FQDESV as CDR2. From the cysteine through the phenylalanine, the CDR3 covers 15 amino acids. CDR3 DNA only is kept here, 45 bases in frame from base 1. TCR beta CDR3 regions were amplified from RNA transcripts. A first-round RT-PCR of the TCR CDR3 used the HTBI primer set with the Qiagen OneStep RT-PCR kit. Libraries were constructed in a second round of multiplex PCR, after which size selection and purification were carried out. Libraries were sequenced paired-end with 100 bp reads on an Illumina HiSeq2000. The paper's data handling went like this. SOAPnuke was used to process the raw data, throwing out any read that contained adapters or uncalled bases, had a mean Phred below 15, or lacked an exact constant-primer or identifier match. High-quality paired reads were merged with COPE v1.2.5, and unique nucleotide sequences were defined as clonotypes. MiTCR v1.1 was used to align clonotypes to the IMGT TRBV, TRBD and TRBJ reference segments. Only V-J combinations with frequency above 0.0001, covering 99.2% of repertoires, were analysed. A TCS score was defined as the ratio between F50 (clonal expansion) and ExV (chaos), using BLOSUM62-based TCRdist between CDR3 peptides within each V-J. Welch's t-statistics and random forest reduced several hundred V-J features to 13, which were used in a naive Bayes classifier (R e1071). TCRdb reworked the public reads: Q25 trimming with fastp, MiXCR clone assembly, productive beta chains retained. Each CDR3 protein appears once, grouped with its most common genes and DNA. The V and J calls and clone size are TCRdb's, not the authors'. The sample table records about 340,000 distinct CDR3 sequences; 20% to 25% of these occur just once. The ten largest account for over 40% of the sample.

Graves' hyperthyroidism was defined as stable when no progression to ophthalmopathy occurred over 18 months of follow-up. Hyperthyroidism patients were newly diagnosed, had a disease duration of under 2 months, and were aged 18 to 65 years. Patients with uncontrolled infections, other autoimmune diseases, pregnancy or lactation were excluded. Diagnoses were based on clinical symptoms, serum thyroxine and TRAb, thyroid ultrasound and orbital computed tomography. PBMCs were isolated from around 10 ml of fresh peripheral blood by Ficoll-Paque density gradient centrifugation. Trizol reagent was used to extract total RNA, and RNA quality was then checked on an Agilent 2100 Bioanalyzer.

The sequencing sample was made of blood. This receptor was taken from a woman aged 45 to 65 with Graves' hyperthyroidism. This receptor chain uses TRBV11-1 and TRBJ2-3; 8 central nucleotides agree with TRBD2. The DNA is TGTGCCAGCAGCTTAACGGCGGGAGGAACAGATACGCAGTATTTT. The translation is CASSLTAGGTDTQYF.